Shown below are 17 T cell receptor beta chains from a single sample sequenced in a study of cytomegalovirus exposure and HLA in healthy donors. Primers for the PCR totalled 60 Vbeta and 13 Jbeta. Clones were sequenced by immunoSEQ multiplex PCR, and TCRdb holds only the in-frame ones, with some missing. The data show about 130,000 clones, under 90% seen once. The sample consisted of PBMCs. The source of these receptors is a young man in good health and CMV-seronegative.

The CDR3 region is CASSRTGKNEQYF. CDR3 DNA sequence: TGTGCCAGTAGTAGGACAGGGAAGAACGAGCAGTACTTC. J is TRBJ2-7 and V is TRBV19; TRBD1 aligns across 8 bases. The CDR3 sequence is 13 residues long. The germline CDR1 and CDR2 sequences are LNHDA and SQIVND (reference sequence). J lost 5 bases, V lost 4 bases, and 4 bases had no gene match. The entire variable domain, with the rest obtained from reference TRBV19 and TRBJ2-7, is as follows: DGGITQSPKYLFRKEGQNVTLSCEQNLNHDAMYWYRQDPGQGLRLIYYSQIVNDFQKGDIAEGYSVSREKKESFPLTVTSAQKNPTAFYLCASSRTGKNEQYFGPGTRLTVT.

This chain connects TRBV9 to TRBJ1-4; D is ambiguous. In germline, CDR1 is SGDLS, CDR2 YYNGEE. V was pared by 3 bases and J by 5 bases, with 14 bases between. The CDR3 length is 15 residues. CDR3 loop: CASSAPDGLNEKLFF. The CDR3 DNA is TGTGCCAGCAGCGCCCCGGACGGACTAAATGAAAAACTGTTTTTT.

The rearrangement links TRBV29-1 to TRBJ2-5; weak D call: TRBD2 (5 bases). Trimming removed 6 bases from V and 5 bases from J, with 13 bases in between. This CDR3 comprises 12 residues. CDR1 and CDR2 from the germline V gene are SQVTM and ANQGSEA. CDR3 in DNA: TGCAGCGTCCAGCCCGGGGAGGAGACCCAGTACTTC. Translation gives CSVQPGEETQYF. The full variable domain, with the rest looked up from reference TRBV29-1 and TRBJ2-5, is SAVISQKPSRDICQRGTSLTIQCQVDSQVTMMFWYRQQPGQSLTLIATANQGSEATYESGFVIDKFPISRPNLTFSTLTVSNMSPEDSSIYLCSVQPGEETQYFGPGTRLLVL.

The V gene is TRBV6-1, the J gene TRBJ2-2; D may be TRBD1 (6 bases). This CDR3 is 16 amino acids long. Trimming stripped 4 bases from V and 3 bases from J, with 15 bases between. Germline V CDR1 and CDR2: MNHNS, SASEGT. DNA of the CDR3: TGTGCCAGCAGTGCCCGTACAGGGAAGGACACCGGGGAGCTGTTTTTT. Its translation: CASSARTGKDTGELFF.

This chain links TRBV14 with TRBJ2-1; D call uncertain. The germline V gene has CDR1 SGHDN and CDR2 FVKESK. Trimming shortened V by 4 bases and J by 8 bases, and 21 bases separated the two germline ends. This CDR3 has 16 amino acids. The CDR3 DNA is TGTGCCAGCAGCCGAGCTAGGTCAATGTATTGGGATGAGCAGTTCTTC. Its translation is CASSRARSMYWDEQFF.

The chain joins TRBV2 to TRBJ2-5; 10 nucleotides match TRBD2. CDR1 and CDR2 (germline): SNHLY, FYNNEI. The CDR3 is made up of 18 amino acids. The J segment lost 5 bases and the V segment lost 0 bases, leaving 12 bases of the junction unmatched. The CDR3 DNA reads as TGTGCCAGCAGTGAAGCAGGACTAGCGGACGGGCCTTTGGAGACCCAGTACTTC. It specifies CASSEAGLADGPLETQYF.

The rearrangement uses TRBV10-3 and TRBJ1-2; TRBD1 might be the D (5 bases). Germline V gene data show CDR1 as ENHRY and CDR2 as SYGVKD. V was shortened by 0 bases and J by 4 bases, with 18 bases between the two germline ends. CDR3 length: 17 residues. This CDR3 is CAISESSFQDRIYGYTF. As DNA, the CDR3 is TGTGCCATCAGTGAGTCGTCCTTTCAAGACAGAATCTATGGCTACACCTTC.

This rearrangement joins TRBV5-1 to TRBJ1-1, with 8 positions matching TRBD1. Germline CDR1 is SGHRS and CDR2 is YFSETQ. The V gene end was trimmed by 4 bases and the J gene end by 3 bases; junction bases not matched to a gene: 8. The length of the CDR3 is 15 residues. CDR3 nucleotide sequence: TGCGCCAGCAGCCCGGACAGGGAGGGGGACACTGAAGCTTTCTTT. Translating it yields CASSPDREGDTEAFF.

The J gene is TRBJ2-7, the V gene TRBV6-1; 7 nucleotides line up with TRBD2. The CDR3 runs to 11 residues. The V and J ends lost 9 bases and 6 bases, in that order; junction bases with no gene match: 5. Germline-derived CDR1 and CDR2 are MNHNS and SASEGT. The CDR3 region has the DNA TGTGCCAGTACGGGGGGAAGCGAGCAGTACTTC. The encoded protein is CASTGGSEQYF.

This clone was seen a few times. J is TRBJ2-7 and V is TRBV4-1, with D maybe TRBD1 (6 bases). This CDR3 comprises 14 residues. The germline CDR1 and CDR2 sequences are MGHRA and YSYEKL. The V and J ends lost 1 base and 1 base respectively, with 8 bases between them. In DNA form, the CDR3 reads TGCGCCAGCAGCCAAGTAGGGGGTTCCTACGAGCAGTACTTC. It is translated as CASSQVGGSYEQYF.

This rearrangement joins TRBV10-3 to TRBJ1-1, with D perhaps matching TRBD1 (5 bases). This CDR3 region has 15 residues. Trimming removed 4 bases from V and 0 bases from J, with 12 bases in between. Germline V gene data show CDR1 as ENHRY and CDR2 as SYGVKD. As DNA, the CDR3 is TGTGCCATCAGTGCCAGGGTAACGTTGAACACTGAAGCTTTCTTT. Translated: CAISARVTLNTEAFF.

The gene calls are TRBV7-2 and TRBJ2-7; 8 positions agree with TRBD1. The CDR3 extends over 15 amino acids. The germline V gene encodes CDR1 SGHTA and CDR2 FQGNSA. Trimming at V came to 4 bases and at J to 5 bases, leaving 10 bases not matched to a gene. The CDR3 loop is CASSSQSGTGNEQYF. In DNA, the CDR3 is TGTGCCAGCAGCTCTCAATCCGGGACAGGCAACGAGCAGTACTTC.

This clone was recorded once. The chain recombines TRBV28 with TRBJ2-3, with 15 bases identical to TRBD2. The CDR3 has 18 amino acids. CDR1 and CDR2 (germline): MDHEN, SYDVKM. After removal of 6 bases from V and 0 bases from J, the junction contained 7 bases not matched to a gene. The CDR3 region is CASSTWTSGGVSTDTQYF. The CDR3 nucleotides are TGTGCCAGCAGCACGTGGACTAGCGGGGGGGTAAGCACAGATACGCAGTATTTT.

The J gene is TRBJ2-7, the V gene TRBV5-1; 10 bases align to TRBD1. The CDR3 runs to 16 residues. V was clipped by 2 bases and J by 1 base; unmatched bases: 6. The germline V gene encodes CDR1 SGHRS and CDR2 YFSETQ. The CDR3 is CASSFRGQGMSYEQYF. As DNA, the CDR3 is TGCGCCAGCAGCTTTAGGGGACAGGGGATGTCCTACGAGCAGTACTTC.

This chain joins TRBV2 and TRBJ2-7; TRBD2 agrees at 7 bases. The CDR3 spans 14 residues. Germline V gene sequence: CDR1 SNHLY, CDR2 FYNNEI. V gave up 4 bases and J gave up 3 bases; unmatched junction bases: 6. CDR3 sequence reads: CASSARRGDYEQYF. CDR3 coding DNA: TGTGCCAGCAGTGCGAGACGGGGGGACTACGAGCAGTACTTC.

The chain couples TRBV7-5 to TRBJ1-1. TRBV7-5 is a pseudogene segment. The CDR3 has 14 amino acids. The chain's CDR3 is CARIPSREGTEAFF. The DNA of the CDR3 is TGTGCCAGAATCCCAAGCAGGGAGGGGACTGAAGCTTTCTTT.

This clone was found once. The rearrangement uses TRBV13 and TRBJ2-2; D may be TRBD1 (6 bases). CDR1 and CDR2 (germline): PRHDT, FYEKMQ (reference sequence). This CDR3 region has 15 residues. V was pared by 4 bases and J by 1 base, with 10 bases between. In DNA, the CDR3 is TGTGCCAGCAGCTATGGACAGCGGAACACCGGGGAGCTGTTTTTT. Encoded protein: CASSYGQRNTGELFF. Variable domain in full (rest from reference TRBV13 and TRBJ2-2): AAGVIQSPRHLIKEKRETATLKCYPIPRHDTVYWYQQGPGQDPQFLISFYEKMQSDKGSIPDRFSAQQFSDYHSELNMSSLELGDSALYFCASSYGQRNTGELFFGEGSRLTVL.